The 2 T cell receptor beta chains in this list originate from one sample, sequenced in a study of blood T cell repertoires in COVID-19 (dated by TCRdb to about 2020). Library generation was performed with the immunoSEQ multiplex PCR assay. This immuneACCESS table, as held by TCRdb, lists in-frame sequences with V and J called but not all clones. Of the missing ones, under half trace to an unresolved V gene in checked studies; the others have no known cause. Counted in this sample were a few hundred thousand clones; more than 70% of them appeared once. The top ten hold more than 1% of the sample. The sequencing input was peripheral blood. The origin of the receptors is a man aged 40-49 years with acute or convalescent COVID-19.

The rearrangement uses TRBV6-5 and TRBJ1-1; no firm D call. Germline CDR1 MNHEY, CDR2 SVGAGI. Trimming took off 8 bases at V and 3 bases at J, with 7 bases between the two ends. This CDR3 comprises 11 residues. CDR3 region: CASATDTEAFF. In DNA, the CDR3 is TGTGCCAGCGCTACTGACACTGAAGCTTTCTTT.

The gene calls are TRBV24-1 and TRBJ2-2; D is unclear. Trimming left V 0 bases short and J 6 bases short, with 10 bases between. CDR1 and CDR2 (germline): KGHDR, SFDVKD. The CDR3 loop spans 15 amino acids. In DNA, the CDR3 is TGTGCCACCAGTGATTTGCCCCCATTTTCCGGGGAGCTGTTTTTT. It encodes CATSDLPPFSGELFF.